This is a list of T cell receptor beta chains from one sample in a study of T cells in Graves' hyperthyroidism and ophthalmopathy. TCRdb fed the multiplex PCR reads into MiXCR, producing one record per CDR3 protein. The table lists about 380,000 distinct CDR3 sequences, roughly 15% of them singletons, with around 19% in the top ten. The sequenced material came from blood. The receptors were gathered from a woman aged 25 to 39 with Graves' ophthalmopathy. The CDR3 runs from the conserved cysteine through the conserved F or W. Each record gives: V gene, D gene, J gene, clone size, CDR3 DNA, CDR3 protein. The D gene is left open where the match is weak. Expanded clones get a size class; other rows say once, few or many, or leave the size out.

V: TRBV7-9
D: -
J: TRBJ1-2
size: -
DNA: TGTGCCAGCAGCTTAGCGCAAGGGAGGGCTGGCTATGGCTACACCTTC
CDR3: CASSLAQGRAGYGYTF

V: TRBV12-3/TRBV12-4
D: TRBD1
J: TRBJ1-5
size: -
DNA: TGTGCCAGCAGTTTAGGGTGGGACAGGGGCCATCAGCCCCAGCATTTT
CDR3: CASSLGWDRGHQPQHF

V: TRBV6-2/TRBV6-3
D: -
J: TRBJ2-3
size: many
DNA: TGTGCCAGCAGTTACTTTGAAAGCGGGCTTAGCACAGATACGCAGTATTTT
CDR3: CASSYFESGLSTDTQYF

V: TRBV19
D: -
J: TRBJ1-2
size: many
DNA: TGTGCCAGTAGCGAACGATACAGGCCTCCCTATGGCTACACCTTC
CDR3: CASSERYRPPYGYTF

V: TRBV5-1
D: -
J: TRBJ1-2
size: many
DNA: TGCGCCAGCAGCTGGACCGGGGCTCTAGAGGGCTACACCTTC
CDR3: CASSWTGALEGYTF

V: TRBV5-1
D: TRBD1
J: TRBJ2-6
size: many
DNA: TGCGCCAGCAGCTTGACCCTAACAGGGGCTGGGGCCAACGTCCTGACTTTC
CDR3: CASSLTLTGAGANVLTF

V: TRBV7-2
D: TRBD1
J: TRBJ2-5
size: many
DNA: TGTGCCAGCACCCGAGGACAGGGTGAGGGGACCCAGTACTTC
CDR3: CASTRGQGEGTQYF

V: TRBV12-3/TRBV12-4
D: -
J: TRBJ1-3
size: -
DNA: TGTGCCAGCAGTGATGGAGGGGGTTTAAACACCATATATTTT
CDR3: CASSDGGGLNTIYF

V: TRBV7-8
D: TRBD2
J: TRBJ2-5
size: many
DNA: TGTGCCAGCAGCCTAAGGACTAGCCGGGAGACCCAGTACTTC
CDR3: CASSLRTSRETQYF

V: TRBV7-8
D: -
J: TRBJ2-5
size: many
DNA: TGTGCCAGCAGCCACCACGAAGAGACCCAGTACTTC
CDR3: CASSHHEETQYF

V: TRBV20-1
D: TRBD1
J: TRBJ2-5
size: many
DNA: TGCAGTGCTGAAGTCGACAGGGGACAAGAGACCCAGTACTTC
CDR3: CSAEVDRGQETQYF

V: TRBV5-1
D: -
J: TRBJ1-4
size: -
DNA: TGCGCCAGCAGCTTGGGGGGAACTGGGATTGATGAAAAACAGTTTTTT
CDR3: CASSLGGTGIDEKQFF

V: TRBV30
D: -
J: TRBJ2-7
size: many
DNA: TGTGCCTGGAACCCTTGGGGACAAAACTACGAGCAGTACTTC
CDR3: CAWNPWGQNYEQYF

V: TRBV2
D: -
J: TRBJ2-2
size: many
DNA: TGTGCCAGCAGCGAGACTACCTTCACCGGGGAGCTGTTTTTT
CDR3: CASSETTFTGELFF

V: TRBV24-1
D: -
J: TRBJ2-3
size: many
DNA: TGTGCCACAGTTGAGGGGGGCACAGATACGCAGTATTTT
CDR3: CATVEGGTDTQYF

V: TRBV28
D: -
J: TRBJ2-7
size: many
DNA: TGTGCCAGCAAGCAGCGGGGAGTGGGGGCGTCCTACGAGCAGTACTTC
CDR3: CASKQRGVGASYEQYF

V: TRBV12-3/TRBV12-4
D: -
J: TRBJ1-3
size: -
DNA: TGTGCCGGCAGTCATGGGGCTTCTGGAAACACCATATATTTT
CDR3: CAGSHGASGNTIYF

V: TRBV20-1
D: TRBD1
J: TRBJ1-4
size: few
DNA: TGCAGTGCTACCCTGGACAGGGGTTATGAAAAACTGTTTTTT
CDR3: CSATLDRGYEKLFF

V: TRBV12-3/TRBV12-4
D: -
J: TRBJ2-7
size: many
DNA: TGTGCCAGCGGGACACCCAACTACGAGCAGTACTTC
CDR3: CASGTPNYEQYF

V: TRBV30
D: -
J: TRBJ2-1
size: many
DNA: TGTGCCTGGAGTGGGGCAGGGCGGGGTGGTGAGCAGTTCTTC
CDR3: CAWSGAGRGGEQFF

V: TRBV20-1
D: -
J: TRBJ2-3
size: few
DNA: TGCAGTGCTAGAAGGGGGGCCGCAGATACGCAGTATTTT
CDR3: CSARRGAADTQYF

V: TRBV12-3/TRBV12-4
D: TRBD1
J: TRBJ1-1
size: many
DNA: TGTGCCAGCAGTATCCCGGGACAGCGGTTGAACACTGAAGCTTTCTTT
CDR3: CASSIPGQRLNTEAFF

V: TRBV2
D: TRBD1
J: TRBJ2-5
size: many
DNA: TGTGCCAGCGGGGGACAGAGGGAGACCCAGTACTTC
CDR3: CASGGQRETQYF

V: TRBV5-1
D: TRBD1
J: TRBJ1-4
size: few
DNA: TGCGCCAGCAGCTTGGGGGACAGGGGGACAAATGAAAAACTGTTTTTT
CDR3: CASSLGDRGTNEKLFF

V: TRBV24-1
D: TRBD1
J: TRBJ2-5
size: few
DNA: TGTGCCACCAGTGACCCCACCTCCGGGACAGAAGAGACCCAGTACTTC
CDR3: CATSDPTSGTEETQYF

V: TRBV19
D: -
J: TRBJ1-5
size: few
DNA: TGTGCCAGTAGTATCGTCGGGGGCGTCCAGCATTTT
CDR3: CASSIVGGVQHF

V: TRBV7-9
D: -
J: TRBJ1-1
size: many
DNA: TGTGCCAGCAGCACCGGACGGGTGAGGGACACTGAAGCTTTCTTT
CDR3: CASSTGRVRDTEAFF

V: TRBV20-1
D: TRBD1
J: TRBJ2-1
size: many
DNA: TGCAGTGTGAGGGGGCAGTTCGGAGAGCAGTTCTTC
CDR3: CSVRGQFGEQFF

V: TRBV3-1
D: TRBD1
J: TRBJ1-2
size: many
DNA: TGTGCCAGCAGCCAATTAAGGACAGGGGCCTCTGGCTACACCTTC
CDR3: CASSQLRTGASGYTF

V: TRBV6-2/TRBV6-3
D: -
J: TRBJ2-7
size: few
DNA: TGTGCCAGCAGTTACTCCGAGGTCGGGTCGACCTACGAGCAGTACTTC
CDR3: CASSYSEVGSTYEQYF

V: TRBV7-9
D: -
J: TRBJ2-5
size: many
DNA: TGTGCCAGCAGCCTGAATTCAGGAAAAGAGACCCAGTACTTC
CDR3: CASSLNSGKETQYF

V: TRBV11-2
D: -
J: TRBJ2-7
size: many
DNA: TGTGCCAGCAGCAGAGGGCGTGGGGGGTACGAGCAGTACTTC
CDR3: CASSRGRGGYEQYF

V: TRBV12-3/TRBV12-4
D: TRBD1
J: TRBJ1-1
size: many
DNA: TGTGCCAGCAGATCCCCGACAGGGGTTCATACTGAAGCTTTCTTT
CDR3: CASRSPTGVHTEAFF

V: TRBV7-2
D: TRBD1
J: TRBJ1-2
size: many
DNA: TGTGCCAGCAGCTTAGTGGAGGGACAGGGGAACTATGGCTACACCTTC
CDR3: CASSLVEGQGNYGYTF

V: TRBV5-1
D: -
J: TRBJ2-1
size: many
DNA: TGCGCCAGCAGCCTCATGTGGGGGGATGAGCAGTTCTTC
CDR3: CASSLMWGDEQFF

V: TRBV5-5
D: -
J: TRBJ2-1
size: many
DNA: TGTGCCAGCAGCATCACCGAGAATGAGCAGTTCTTC
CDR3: CASSITENEQFF

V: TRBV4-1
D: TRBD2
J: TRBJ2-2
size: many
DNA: TGCGCCAGCAGCTCGGGGGGGGCGAACACCGGGGAGCTGTTTTTT
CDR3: CASSSGGANTGELFF

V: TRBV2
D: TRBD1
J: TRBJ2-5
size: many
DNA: TGTGCCAGCAGTGTAGGACAGGGGGGTCAAGAGACCCAGTACTTC
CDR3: CASSVGQGGQETQYF

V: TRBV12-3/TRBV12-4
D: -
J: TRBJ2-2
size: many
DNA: TGTGCCAGCAGTCCCTCTTGGATTTGGGCAGGGTCCGGGGAGCTGTTTTTT
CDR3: CASSPSWIWAGSGELFF

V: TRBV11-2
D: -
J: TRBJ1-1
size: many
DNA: TGTGCCAGCAGCAGAATGCCATTCGGTCGTGGCACTGAAGCTTTCTTT
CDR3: CASSRMPFGRGTEAFF

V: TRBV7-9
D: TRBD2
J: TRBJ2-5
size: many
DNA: TGTGCCAGCAGCTTATTGTCTAGCGGGGGGAAGACCCAGTACTTC
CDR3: CASSLLSSGGKTQYF

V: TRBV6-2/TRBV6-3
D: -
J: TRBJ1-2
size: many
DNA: TGTGCCAGCAGTTACGGATCAGTCAACTATGGCTACACCTTC
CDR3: CASSYGSVNYGYTF

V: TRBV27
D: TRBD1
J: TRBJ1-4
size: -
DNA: TGTGCCAGCAGCTCGGGACAGGGGGCGCCAACTAATGAAAAACTGTTTTTT
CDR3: CASSSGQGAPTNEKLFF

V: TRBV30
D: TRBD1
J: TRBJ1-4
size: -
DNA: TGTGCCTGGAGACCCGACAGGGATGCGGGGCATGAAAAACTGTTTTTT
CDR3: CAWRPDRDAGHEKLFF

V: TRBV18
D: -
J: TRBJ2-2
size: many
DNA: TGTGCCAGCTCACCGGGGGCCGGGGAGCTGTTTTTT
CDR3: CASSPGAGELFF

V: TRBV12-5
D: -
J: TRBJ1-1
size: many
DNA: TGTGCTAGTGGTTTGGGCAGGGATACTGAAGCTTTCTTT
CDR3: CASGLGRDTEAFF

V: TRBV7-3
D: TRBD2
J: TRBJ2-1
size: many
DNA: TGTGCCAGCAGCTTAATGCGGGGGTCCCACAATGAGCAGTTCTTC
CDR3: CASSLMRGSHNEQFF

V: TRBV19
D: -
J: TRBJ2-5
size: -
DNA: TGTGCCAGTAGTATTCTAGAAGGTGGGGAGACCCAGTACTTC
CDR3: CASSILEGGETQYF

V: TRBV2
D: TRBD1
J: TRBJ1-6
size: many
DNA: TGTGCCAGCAGTCGGGACAGGTTCTCCTATAATTCACCCCTCCACTTT
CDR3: CASSRDRFSYNSPLHF

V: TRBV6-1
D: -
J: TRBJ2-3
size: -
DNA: TGTGCCGGCAGAGTTAGCGGCACCACAGATACGCAGTATTTT
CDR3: CAGRVSGTTDTQYF

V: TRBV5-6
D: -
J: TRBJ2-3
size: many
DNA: TGTGCCAGCAGCCCCACTTGGCAGGGGATTACGGATACGCAGTATTTT
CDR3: CASSPTWQGITDTQYF

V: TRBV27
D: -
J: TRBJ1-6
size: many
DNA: TGTGCCAGCAGTCCACGACAGAATTCACCCCTCCACTTT
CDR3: CASSPRQNSPLHF

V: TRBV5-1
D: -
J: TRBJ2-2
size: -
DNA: TGCGCCAGCATAAGTTTCACCGGGGAGCTGTTTTTT
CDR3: CASISFTGELFF

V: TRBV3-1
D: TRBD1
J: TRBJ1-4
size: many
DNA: TGTGCCAGCAGCCAATCGGGACAGGGTCACGAAAAACTGTTTTTT
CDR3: CASSQSGQGHEKLFF

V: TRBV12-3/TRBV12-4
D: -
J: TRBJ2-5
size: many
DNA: TGTGCCAGCACCTCAAAACCCGGGGGAGAGACCCAGTACTTC
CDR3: CASTSKPGGETQYF

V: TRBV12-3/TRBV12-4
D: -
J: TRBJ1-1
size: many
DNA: TGTGCCAGCAGTTTCGGTCAGATGAACACTGAAGCTTTCTTT
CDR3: CASSFGQMNTEAFF

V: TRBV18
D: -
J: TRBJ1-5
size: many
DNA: TGTGCCAGCTCACTGACACCTACCCCTAATCAGCCCCAGCATTTT
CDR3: CASSLTPTPNQPQHF

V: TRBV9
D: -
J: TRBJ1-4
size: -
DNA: TGTGCCAGCAGCGTAGCCGGGGGAACAACTAATGAAAAACTGTTTTTT
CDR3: CASSVAGGTTNEKLFF

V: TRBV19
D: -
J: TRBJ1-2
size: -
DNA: TGTGCCAGTAGTAGTTGGGCGAGTGGCTACACCTTC
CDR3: CASSSWASGYTF

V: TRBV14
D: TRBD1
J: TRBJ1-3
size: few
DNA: TGTGCCAGCAGCCCTAATATGGGACAGTCCTCTGGAAACACCATATATTTT
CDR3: CASSPNMGQSSGNTIYF